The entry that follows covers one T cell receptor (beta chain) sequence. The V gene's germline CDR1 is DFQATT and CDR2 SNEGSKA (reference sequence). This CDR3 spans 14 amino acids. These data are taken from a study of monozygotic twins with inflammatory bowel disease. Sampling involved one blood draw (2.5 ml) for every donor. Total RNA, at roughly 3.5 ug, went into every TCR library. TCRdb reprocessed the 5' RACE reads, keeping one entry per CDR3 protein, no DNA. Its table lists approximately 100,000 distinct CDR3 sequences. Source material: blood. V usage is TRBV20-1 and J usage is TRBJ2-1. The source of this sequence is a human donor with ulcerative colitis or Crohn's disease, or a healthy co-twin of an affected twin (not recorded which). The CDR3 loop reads CSASKGSRYNEQFF.